This paragraph covers one T cell receptor (beta chain) sequence. This record comes from a study of blood T cell repertoires in COVID-19. Across the study: The cDNA or gDNA used as material had been derived from T cells, B-cell-depleted T cells, or PBMCs.

This CDR3 has 13 amino acids. Trimming removed 0 bases from V and 5 bases from J, with 8 bases in between. From germline, CDR1 is SGHDT and CDR2 YYEEEE. Authors' processing steps: Reference gene primer amplification yielded estimated nucleated cell counts. The protocol was immunoSEQ multiplex PCR, while the TCRdb copy is restricted to in-frame clones and leaves out a portion. That table furnishes V, J and clone size, whereas the DNA furnished D and trimming. Here the sample spans around 150,000 clones, roughly 81% being singletons. Sequenced sample: peripheral blood. The sequence was obtained from a woman in her fifties or sixties with active or convalescent COVID-19. This sequence joins TRBV5-6 and TRBJ1-1; tentatively, D is TRBD1 (5 bases). The CDR3 is CASSLGQHTEAFF. The CDR3 DNA follows: TGTGCCAGCAGCTTGGGACAGCATACTGAAGCTTTCTTT. Filled out from reference TRBV5-6 and TRBJ1-1, the complete variable domain reads DAGVTQSPTHLIKTRGQQVTLRCSPKSGHDTVSWYQQALGQGPQFIFQYYEEEERQRGNFPDRFSGHQFPNYSSELNVNALLLGDSALYLCASSLGQHTEAFFGQGTRLTVV.